This TCR beta chain was found in a study of CXCR3-negative and CXCR3-positive naive CD8 T cells. A word on this clonotype: Its target is not known.

Points from the study as a whole: Similar TRBV-TRBJ usage characterized naive CXCR3-negative and CXCR3-positive cells; memory cells differed. TRB CDR3s of CXCR3-positive naive cells were more hydrophobic than those of CXCR3-negative naive cells. TCR strength was inferred from TRB CDR3 properties, while surface CD5 was comparable between naive subsets.

Every CD8+ T cell subset underwent triplicate sorting at a few hundred thousand cells apiece. CD45RO-CCR7+CD27+CD95- characterized naive CD8+ T cells. Germline CDR1 reads SGHTA; CDR2 reads FQGNSA. The length of the CDR3 is 13 residues. The TRB libraries of cDNA were built by UMI-labeled 5' RACE. TCRdb reprocessed the 5' RACE reads, keeping one entry per CDR3 protein, no DNA. The sample has about 150,000 distinct CDR3 sequences, and its top ten clones hold about 0.28%. The V and J genes are TRBV7-2 and TRBJ1-1. The clonotype comes from a human donor in good health. Some clones in this sample may be carry-over from other donors' samples. Sequences were obtained from naive CXCR3+ CD8+ T cells from blood. Subset here: CD45RO-CCR7+CD27+CD95- naive CD8+ T cells expressing CXCR3 (TNR3+). The CDR3: CASTIVGATEAFF.